The next 8 T cell receptor beta chains were all read from a single sample in a study of T cells expressing NK-cell markers. TCRdb reprocessed the 5' RACE reads, keeping one entry per CDR3 protein, no DNA. There are 350,000 to 400,000 distinct CDR3 sequences in the sample, with approximately 11% held by the top ten. Sequenced input: blood T cells: a sorted CD56 or NKG2C T cell subset, CD4+ or CD8+ T cells, or bulk PBMC T cells (not recorded which). Receptor source: a woman in her fifties or sixties in good health.

V usage is TRBV20-1 and J usage is TRBJ1-2. Germline V gene sequence: CDR1 DFQATT, CDR2 SNEGSKA (reference sequence). There are 14 residues in the CDR3. The CDR3: CSARDFRNELSYTF.

The CDR3 spells CSAEGPIAKNIQYF. The rearrangement joins TRBV20-1 to TRBJ2-4; TCRdb's D call, TRBD2, is unchecked because there is no DNA. The CDR3 has 14 amino acids. Germline V gene lookup returns CDR1 DFQATT and CDR2 SNEGSKA (reference sequence).

The rearrangement uses TRBV7-2 and TRBJ2-3; as DNA is missing, the TRBD2 call by TCRdb cannot be tested. CDR1 SGHTA and CDR2 FQGNSA come from the germline V gene. The CDR3 has 15 amino acids. CDR3 sequence: CASSFVTGVSDTQYF.

This chain joins TRBV5-1 and TRBJ2-1; no DNA is available, so the TRBD1 call from TCRdb remains unchecked. Germline CDR1 is SGHRS and CDR2 is YFSETQ. The CDR3 consists of 18 residues. The CDR3 sequence is CASRYGLAGKGSYNEQFF.

The chain has TRBV28 and TRBJ1-3. This CDR3 spans 15 amino acids. Per germline, CDR1 MDHEN and CDR2 SYDVKM. CDR3 region: CASTRWGRSKDTIYF. Full variable domain (outside the CDR3, taken from reference TRBV28 and TRBJ1-3): DVKVTQSSRYLVKRTGEKVFLECVQDMDHENMFWYRQDPGLGLRLIYFSYDVKMKEKGDIPEGYSVSREKKERFSLILESASTNQTSMYLCASTRWGRSKDTIYFGEGSWLTVV.

This chain connects TRBV12-3 or TRBV12-4 to TRBJ2-5; TCRdb indicates TRBD2, and absent DNA this call remains unverified. There are 13 residues in the CDR3. CDR3 in amino acids: CASRRLAGETQYF.

This chain links TRBV11-2 with TRBJ2-1; without DNA, the TCRdb call of TRBD1 cannot be checked. The CDR3 length is 14 residues. Germline V CDR1 and CDR2: SGHAT, FQNNGV. CDR3 region: CASSLDVWGDEQFF.

J is TRBJ2-7 and V is TRBV13; the TCRdb D gene call, TRBD1, has no DNA to confirm it. Germline V CDR1 and CDR2: PRHDT, FYEKMQ (reference sequence). CDR3 length: 22 amino acids. CDR3 loop: CASSSISKGGQGISGGVYEQYF.